A selection of T cell receptor beta chains follows, all from one sample in a study of shared clonotypes between healthy human individuals. Libraries were prepared by immunoSEQ multiplex PCR; TCRdb keeps only in-frame clonotypes and omits some of them. The data show about 1.1 million clones, with about 80% seen just once and roughly 0.9% held by the top ten. The material sequenced was memory CD4+ T cells from PBMCs. These receptors were collected from a man younger than 35 in good health. Some clones in this sample may be carry-over from other donors' samples. The conserved cysteine and the conserved F or W are not part of the CDR3 here.

TRBV5-1 ASSLLVNEKLF
TRBV20-1 SASGYNEQF
TRBV5-1 ASSLAGGRTGELF
TRBV18 ASSPTRSYEQY
TRBV6-1 ASSGNQPQH
TRBV9 ASSVGRTSAYYEQY
TRBV28 ASSLPHGQFYGYT
TRBV28 ASSSLNEKLF
TRBV7-3 ASSLTSAGELF
TRBV7-3 ASSLGLGGGYT
TRBV29-1 SVAGLGGYT
TRBV6-5 ASSPRVLWGYT
TRBV10-1 ASSERYQETQY
TRBV7-9 ASSPRGDETQY
TRBV2 ASRVEGEQY
TRBV2 ASRTGDTQY
TRBV30 AWSTGIGTEAF
TRBV28 ASRSPLSQGTGTDTQY
TRBV4-1 ASSPILRDYEQY
TRBV5-1 ASSARERRTDTQY
TRBV18 ASSLHWGAGQPQH
TRBV28 ASNLVAGGKAF
TRBV18 ASSRTRPGEQY
TRBV6-4 ASSRTSRDTQY
TRBV10-3 AIKGQGGPSSYNEQF
TRBV18 ASSPRPGQGSSYEQY
TRBV11-2 ASSLGPGAAYEQY
TRBV4-2 ASTPQRGNTEAF
TRBV28 ASSSRTGTLNTEAF
TRBV11-2 ASSSLQGNTEAF
TRBV18 ASSLKDDTQY
TRBV5-6 ASSAVRAGANVLT
TRBV18 ASSPNSGANVLT
TRBV27 ASSLSPGIEQY
TRBV6-4 ASSTGTGGTNTGELF
TRBV18 ASSPRPGRGTNEKLF
TRBV5-1 ASSFSGRGPNEQF
TRBV27 ASSWGWRANEKLF
TRBV27 ASSLRQGTYEQY
TRBV7-2 ASSLKALEGDTQY
TRBV2 ASSGRGNEKLF
TRBV18 ASSPPPGAWGKLF
TRBV7-2 ASSLAGTRYYEQY
TRBV11-2 ASSSSSGYNEQF
TRBV19 ASSPGTGVQQY
TRBV2 ASSERTEYNEQF
TRBV18 ASSPLTSGGQETQY
TRBV18 ASSPVEGTHEQY
TRBV7-2 ASSLEGGQPQH
TRBV14 ASSQEQHGAKNIQY
TRBV19 ASSIKGKETQY
TRBV2 ASRAVPGQVGGEKLF
TRBV9 ASSVGTSGRRDNEQF
TRBV7-2 ASSLGPGANYGYT